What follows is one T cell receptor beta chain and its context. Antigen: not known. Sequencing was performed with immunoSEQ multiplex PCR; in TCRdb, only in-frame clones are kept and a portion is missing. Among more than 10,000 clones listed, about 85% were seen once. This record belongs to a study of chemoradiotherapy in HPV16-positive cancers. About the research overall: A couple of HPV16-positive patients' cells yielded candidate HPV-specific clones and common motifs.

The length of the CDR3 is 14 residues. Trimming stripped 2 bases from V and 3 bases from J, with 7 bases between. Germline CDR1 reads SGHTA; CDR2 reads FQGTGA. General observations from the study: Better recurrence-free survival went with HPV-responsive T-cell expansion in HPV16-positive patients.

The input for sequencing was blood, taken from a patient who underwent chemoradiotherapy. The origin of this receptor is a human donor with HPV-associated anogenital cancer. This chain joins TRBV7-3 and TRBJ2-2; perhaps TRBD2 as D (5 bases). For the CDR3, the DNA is TGTGCCAGCAGCTTATCCGGGGACACCGGGGAGCTGTTTTTT. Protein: CASSLSGDTGELFF.